These T cell receptor beta chains were read from a single sample in a study of Graves' ophthalmopathy and Graves' hyperthyroidism. TCRdb passed the multiplex PCR reads through MiXCR, listing each CDR3 protein once. The sample includes 680,000 or so distinct CDR3 sequences, 20% to 25% seen only once; the top ten take 7.1%. The sequenced sample was peripheral blood. These receptors were taken from a woman aged 18-29 years with stable Graves' hyperthyroidism. Some clones in this sample may be carry-over from other donors' samples. Each CDR3 is given with its conserved first and last residue. Each record gives: V gene, D gene, J gene, clone size, CDR3 DNA, CDR3 protein. The D gene is left open where the match is weak. The size entry is marked missing in some rows and otherwise reads once, few, many or a size class.

V gene: TRBV6-5
D gene: TRBD1
J gene: TRBJ2-5
clone size: few
CDR3 DNA: TGTGCCAGCAGTTCCCTCGGACAGGGAAAGTACCAAGAGACCCAGTACTTC
CDR3 protein: CASSSLGQGKYQETQYF

V gene: TRBV7-9
D gene: NA
J gene: TRBJ1-1
clone size: many
CDR3 DNA: TGTGCCAGCAGCTTAGACAGGGTGGCGAACACTGAAGCTTTCTTT
CDR3 protein: CASSLDRVANTEAFF

V gene: TRBV5-1
D gene: NA
J gene: TRBJ2-7
clone size: many
CDR3 DNA: TGCGCCAGCAGCTTTGCACAGGAAAGCGAGCAGTACTTC
CDR3 protein: CASSFAQESEQYF

V gene: TRBV5-1
D gene: NA
J gene: TRBJ2-5
clone size: many
CDR3 DNA: TGCGCCAGCAGCTTCGGGGGCTCAGTTAAAGAGACCCAGTACTTC
CDR3 protein: CASSFGGSVKETQYF

V gene: TRBV12-3/TRBV12-4
D gene: TRBD1
J gene: TRBJ1-6
clone size: many
CDR3 DNA: TGTGCCAGCAGTCCAGGGACAGGGGATAATTCACCCCTCCACTTT
CDR3 protein: CASSPGTGDNSPLHF

V gene: TRBV29-1
D gene: NA
J gene: TRBJ2-5
clone size: many
CDR3 DNA: TGCAGCGTTGAACGGGGTGTGGTGGAGACCCAGTACTTC
CDR3 protein: CSVERGVVETQYF

V gene: TRBV5-1
D gene: TRBD2
J gene: TRBJ2-5
clone size: NA
CDR3 DNA: TGCGCCAGCAGCATGGGGGGGCAAGAGACCCAGTACTTC
CDR3 protein: CASSMGGQETQYF

V gene: TRBV28
D gene: TRBD2
J gene: TRBJ2-7
clone size: many
CDR3 DNA: TGTGCCAGCAGTTTACTGACTAGCGGGAGGAGATACGAGCAGTACTTC
CDR3 protein: CASSLLTSGRRYEQYF

V gene: TRBV20-1
D gene: NA
J gene: TRBJ2-5
clone size: NA
CDR3 DNA: TGCAGTTCCACCCGGGACCCCCAGTACTTC
CDR3 protein: CSSTRDPQYF

V gene: TRBV28
D gene: NA
J gene: TRBJ2-7
clone size: NA
CDR3 DNA: TGTGCCAGCAGTTTATCTGCTAGCCGATCCTACGAGCAGTACTTC
CDR3 protein: CASSLSASRSYEQYF

V gene: TRBV6-2/TRBV6-3
D gene: NA
J gene: TRBJ2-2
clone size: many
CDR3 DNA: TGTGCCAGCAGCTACCGTTCTATGGGCGGGGAGCTGTTTTTT
CDR3 protein: CASSYRSMGGELFF

V gene: TRBV28
D gene: NA
J gene: TRBJ1-2
clone size: many
CDR3 DNA: TGTGCCAGCAGTGAGACGGCTCCGGGCTACACCTTC
CDR3 protein: CASSETAPGYTF

V gene: TRBV15
D gene: TRBD1
J gene: TRBJ2-5
clone size: few
CDR3 DNA: TGTGCCACCAGCAGGAGGACAGGGGGCGAGACCCAGTACTTC
CDR3 protein: CATSRRTGGETQYF

V gene: TRBV28
D gene: TRBD1
J gene: TRBJ1-6
clone size: many
CDR3 DNA: TGTGCCAGCAGTCGCCGGACCTGGGACAGGGGAAATTCACCCCTCCACTTT
CDR3 protein: CASSRRTWDRGNSPLHF

V gene: TRBV28
D gene: NA
J gene: TRBJ1-1
clone size: NA
CDR3 DNA: TGTGCCAGCAGTTTAAGCATTCTCACTGAAGCTTTCTTT
CDR3 protein: CASSLSILTEAFF

V gene: TRBV12-5
D gene: NA
J gene: TRBJ1-1
clone size: many
CDR3 DNA: TGTGCTAGTGTGGCAGGGAACACTGAAGCTTTCTTT
CDR3 protein: CASVAGNTEAFF

V gene: TRBV27
D gene: TRBD1
J gene: TRBJ2-6
clone size: many
CDR3 DNA: TGTGCCAGCAGTTTGCTGCGGACAGGGGTTGCTGGGGCCAACGTCCTGACTTTC
CDR3 protein: CASSLLRTGVAGANVLTF

V gene: TRBV6-2/TRBV6-3
D gene: TRBD1
J gene: TRBJ1-1
clone size: many
CDR3 DNA: TGTGCCAGCAGAGACAGGGGGTACGCTGAAGCTTTCTTT
CDR3 protein: CASRDRGYAEAFF

V gene: TRBV14
D gene: NA
J gene: TRBJ2-7
clone size: NA
CDR3 DNA: TGTGCCAGCAGCGGTATGGCACTAGACGCAGACTACGAGCAGTACTTC
CDR3 protein: CASSGMALDADYEQYF

V gene: TRBV30
D gene: NA
J gene: TRBJ1-1
clone size: many
CDR3 DNA: TGTGCCTGGAGGAGGGAGACTGAAGCTTTCTTT
CDR3 protein: CAWRRETEAFF

V gene: TRBV30
D gene: NA
J gene: TRBJ1-1
clone size: few
CDR3 DNA: TGTGCCTGGAGTGTTGCGGGAACTGAAGCTTTCTTT
CDR3 protein: CAWSVAGTEAFF

V gene: TRBV7-2
D gene: TRBD2
J gene: TRBJ2-2
clone size: NA
CDR3 DNA: TGTGCCAGCAGCTTAACGGGGGGAACGTCCGGGGAGCTGTTTTTT
CDR3 protein: CASSLTGGTSGELFF

V gene: TRBV30
D gene: NA
J gene: TRBJ1-1
clone size: many
CDR3 DNA: TGTGCCTGGAGAATGGACACTGAAGCTTTCTTT
CDR3 protein: CAWRMDTEAFF

V gene: TRBV27
D gene: TRBD2
J gene: TRBJ2-2
clone size: once
CDR3 DNA: TGTGCCAGCACCTCGGGACTACTTATCACCGGGGAGCTGTTTTTT
CDR3 protein: CASTSGLLITGELFF

V gene: TRBV27
D gene: NA
J gene: TRBJ2-7
clone size: NA
CDR3 DNA: TGTGCCAGCAGTTTAAATTGGGGGTCGAGCTCCTACGAGCAGTACTTC
CDR3 protein: CASSLNWGSSSYEQYF

V gene: TRBV30
D gene: NA
J gene: TRBJ1-3
clone size: NA
CDR3 DNA: TGTGCCTGGAGCGCCCCGGGGCGCTCTGGAAACACCATATATTTT
CDR3 protein: CAWSAPGRSGNTIYF

V gene: TRBV27
D gene: NA
J gene: TRBJ2-7
clone size: many
CDR3 DNA: TGTGCCAGCAGTTTATCTCGGTCCGGCGTGCCCTACGAGCAGTACTTC
CDR3 protein: CASSLSRSGVPYEQYF

V gene: TRBV29-1
D gene: NA
J gene: TRBJ2-5
clone size: many
CDR3 DNA: TGCAGCGGGGCACAAGAGACCCAGTACTTC
CDR3 protein: CSGAQETQYF

V gene: TRBV6-5
D gene: NA
J gene: TRBJ2-4
clone size: NA
CDR3 DNA: TGTGCCAGCAGTCTCGACAGGAGTGGAGGCAAAAACATTCAGTACTTC
CDR3 protein: CASSLDRSGGKNIQYF

V gene: TRBV10-3
D gene: TRBD1
J gene: TRBJ1-3
clone size: few
CDR3 DNA: TGTGCCATCAATTCTGGACAGGCCTCTGGAAACACCATATATTTT
CDR3 protein: CAINSGQASGNTIYF

V gene: TRBV5-1
D gene: TRBD2
J gene: TRBJ2-2
clone size: few
CDR3 DNA: TGCGCCAGCAGCTCCGAACTAGCGATGAACACCGGGGAGCTGTTTTTT
CDR3 protein: CASSSELAMNTGELFF

V gene: TRBV2
D gene: TRBD2
J gene: TRBJ2-1
clone size: few
CDR3 DNA: TGTGCCAGCGGGGGTGGGACTAGCGGGGGTAATGAGCAGTTCTTC
CDR3 protein: CASGGGTSGGNEQFF

V gene: TRBV6-1
D gene: TRBD1
J gene: TRBJ2-7
clone size: NA
CDR3 DNA: TGTGCCAGCAGTGACCGGGACAGGTCCGACGAGCAGTACTTC
CDR3 protein: CASSDRDRSDEQYF